This entry features one T cell receptor beta chain sequence. Its binding antigen is unknown. Base qualities are not recorded, but no much larger clone differs from it by a single base. The sample originates from a study of cytomegalovirus exposure and HLA in healthy donors (TCRdb year 2017). General notes on the study: An earlier analysis of several hundred of the donors reported 250 to 300 Gb of sequence data and 120 million or so unique TCR beta sequences from 150 million to 200 million T cells. To predict cytomegalovirus infection status, the study combined high-throughput TCR immunosequencing, statistical association of individual TCRs with disease status, and machine learning. Typing coverage varied by locus: roughly 629-640 donors for A, B, C, DRB1 and DQB1; under 550 for DQA1; over 600 for DPA1; approximately 470 for DPB1. Around 300 gigabases of sequencing data and 78 million or so unique TCR sequences were included in an early release covering roughly 700 HLA-typed donors. Besides the first cohort of approximately 710 subjects, a separate validation cohort made up of roughly 120 different subjects was used. The T cell repertoires of 670 or so subjects were profiled by immunosequencing and related to cytomegalovirus serostatus. Rather than using new phenotypic data, the later analysis identified candidate immune exposures from TCR beta sequences and from how often those sequences occurred across donors. The study aimed to test whether signatures of past pathogen exposure could be identified by cataloging public T cell receptors. A later genetic analysis used genome-wide SNP genotypes for about 65% of the 666 donors, treating that subset as a discovery cohort. A later analysis re-examined previously published TCR beta repertoires from several hundred donors and added high-resolution HLA genotyping to investigate patterns of TCR occurrence. On average, roughly 200,000 unique TCR beta nucleotide sequences were sequenced per donor among several hundred genotyped donors of the cohort, with around 19% of those sequences being non-productive. Alongside the repertoire data, information on donor age, sex, ethnicity and CMV serostatus was compiled. An earlier analysis of fewer than 750 of the donors used high-throughput TCR beta sequencing to judge whether each TCR beta V gene segment behaved as functional or pseudogenic. Four or five DR-DQ haplotypes were treated as single units for association and clustering because of strong linkage in the cohort. The genetic ancestry cluster associated with self-reported Caucasian donors included over 65% of the roughly 400 genotyped donors. HLA typing included class I and class II loci at four-digit resolution. All discovery cohort repertoires had been generated on a single sequencing platform. Results the study describes overall, beyond this receptor: According to a later analysis, parvovirus B19, influenza, CMV and Epstein-Barr virus appeared linked to several top co-occurrence clusters. Linkage disequilibrium might explain the correlated functional status among segregating V segments, but an unknown experimental factor could not be ruled out. Only TCR beta chains were sequenced in this cohort, and the absence of alpha or paired-chain data limited detectable features. Because some donors lacked HLA typing at each locus, the association tests relied only on the typed subset. Across donors, most TCR sequences were observed very rarely, whereas some public TCRs were present in many individuals. When HLA alleles, especially DR and DQ, strongly co-occurred, attributing TCR associations to individual alleles was difficult. In a later analysis, HLA-associated TCR beta chains showed more clonal expansion and lower generation probabilities than non-associated chains that were equally common. Because counts were too low, approximately 18 rarely observed V segments, including chromosome 9 orphons, were excluded from the earlier analysis of 587 of the donors. A cluster of highly shared sequence variants was judged likely to represent a technical artifact of the sequencing pipeline. The classifier was reported to diagnose cytomegalovirus status with high specificity and sensitivity in both the original and validation cohorts. A further reported finding was that TCR beta sequences accurately predicted the HLA-A and HLA-B alleles for most subjects in the first cohort. A total of 164 TCR beta chains were listed by the study as associated with cytomegalovirus. Immune exposure information for the cohort was limited to CMV serostatus. Sequencing depth was assumed to be roughly uniform across donors in the presence/absence analyses, though that assumption may not hold. V-gene and J-gene trimming of TCR beta chains was associated with a missense DCLRE1C variant in a later genetic analysis, and the association was replicated in an independent cohort. A few of the identified cytomegalovirus-associated TCR beta chains were confirmed in vitro to be specific for cytomegalovirus antigens. Specific HLA alleles were associated with 15,000 to 20,000 TCR beta sequences at a false discovery rate of 0.05 in a later analysis. According to a later analysis, most CMV-associated TCR beta chains appeared to be HLA-restricted, and the HLA associations seemed to be driven largely by CMV exposure. The authors suggested that the approach could potentially be generalized to other disease states and immunological phenotypes. Compared with the approximately 710-donor mean, donors in an Asian-associated ancestry cluster had fewer N-insertions in productive TCRs, according to a later genetic analysis. An earlier analysis of around 500 of the donors showed that most TCR beta V segments appeared in productive rearrangements either about 90% or about 30% of the time, which broadly matched IMGT annotations. A later analysis found that TCR association rates varied across HLA loci, with DRB1 alleles showing the most associated TCRs and HLA-C alleles the fewest.

Preparation of the library involved the immunoSEQ multiplex PCR assay. A mixture of 60 forward primers for TCR Vbeta segments and 13 reverse primers for TCR Jbeta segments was used in the multiplex PCR. Amplification of the CDR3 region of rearranged TCR beta genes was performed with a multiplex PCR assay on genomic DNA. On the Illumina HiSeq System, the amplified TCR beta libraries were sequenced as 87-base-pair reads. From the authors' description of their analysis: Across the 500 to 850 repertoires, a later analysis counted approximately 75 million unique TCR beta chains, 9.5 million to 13 million of which were shared by at least two donors. Raw reads were error-corrected and collapsed into unique sequences with a nearest-neighbor algorithm that merged closely related sequences to remove PCR and sequencing errors. V, D and J gene segments were assigned by aligning CDR3 sequences to IMGT reference sequences. For a sequence to be retained, at least a six-nucleotide match to both a V gene segment and a J gene segment was required. Rearrangements were called productive when the CDR3 lacked stop codons and stayed in frame with V and J; all others were non-productive. CDR3 was defined according to IMGT convention as the region running from the second conserved V-encoded cysteine to the conserved J-encoded phenylalanine. In an earlier analysis of approximately 590 of the donors, sequences lacking an unambiguous match to a single V gene segment were excluded. In an earlier analysis of around 600 of the donors, V segments were called functional above 56.7% productive rearrangements and were called segregating when the between-donor standard deviation exceeded 5%. A statistical classification framework was built for diagnosing cytomegalovirus status from the catalog of TCR beta chain sequences. In a later analysis, V and J genes were assigned by comparing TCR nucleotide sequences against IMGT/GENE-DB human TR gene sequences. The TCRdist pipeline was used in a later analysis to assign CDR3 sequences and most-parsimonious VDJ recombination scenarios. In a later analysis, each TCR beta chain was defined by its CDR3 amino acid sequence together with its V-gene family, and reads lacking a unique V-gene family were excluded. A later analysis removed 550 to 700 highly shared, low-generation-probability nucleotide sequences to deal with suspected cross-contamination and a sequencing artifact. For each public chain, a later analysis derived a clonal expansion index from normalized ranks of inferred template counts within each repertoire. In a later analysis, generation probabilities were computed with a VDJ recombination model fitted to out-of-frame rearrangements, and the resulting probabilities were checked against IGoR. In a later analysis, TCR-TCR, TCR-HLA and TCR-CMV co-occurrence was scored with hypergeometric tests, and a repertoire-size bias correction was applied to TCR pairs. False discovery rates were estimated in a later analysis by permuting HLA or CMV assignments 20 times. In a later analysis, co-occurring TCRs were grouped using DBSCAN, and TCRdist sequence similarity was added for clustering within HLA-allele-positive subsets. For co-occurrence clustering, repertoires with fewer than 30,000 or more than 120,000 public chains were excluded, along with four to six repertoires with anomalous nucleotide sharing. Entries here come from immuneACCESS through TCRdb and include only in-frame sequences with V and J called. Some clones fail to appear in such tables; in the studies checked, an unresolved V gene covers under half of the shortfall, and the cause of the remainder is unknown. V, J and clone size derive from that table, while D and trimming were established from the DNA sequence. In this sample the table shows about 110,000 clones, 75% to 85% of which occur a single time. The top ten clones comprise 1.6% of the sample.

The cohort consisted of hundreds of healthy bone marrow donors. Cohort members were all nominally healthy when sampled, although unrecorded immune exposures were likely present. The donor tested CMV seronegative and was one of the 352 seronegative cohort members. A peripheral blood sample was collected from each donor, and TCR beta sequencing was performed on peripheral blood mononuclear cells. Genomic DNA was extracted from the blood cell samples with the Qiagen DNeasy Blood Extraction Kit. The TCR comes from a man aged 50-60 years in good health and CMV-seronegative. The sample was PBMCs.

The CDR3: CASSGQGASYAGELFF. The nucleotides read TGTGCCAGCAGTGGACAGGGTGCATCATACGCCGGGGAGCTGTTTTTT. The chain joins TRBV6-1 to TRBJ2-2; a stretch of 7 junction bases matches TRBD1. The germline V gene provides CDR1 MNHNS and CDR2 SASEGT. The CDR3 sequence holds 16 residues, the cysteine and phenylalanine included. Only CDR3 DNA is held: 48 bases, read in frame from base 1. Trimming leaves V shorter by 4 bases and J shorter by 6 bases, with the junction holding 11 bases beyond the gene matches.